Here is one TCR beta chain with its context. Other DNA sequences within the sample encode an identical CDR3. This specimen belongs to a study of shared clonotypes between healthy human individuals. The CDR3 has 11 amino acids. The germline gives CDR1 LNHDA, CDR2 SQIVND (reference sequence). Trimming took 3 bases from V and 6 from J, leaving 4 bases between them. Evenly divided among several immunoSEQ plates was the genomic DNA of each subset. Produced via immunoSEQ multiplex PCR; TCRdb's table is partial and in-frame only. The data contain roughly 400,000 clones, approximately 96% of them singletons. The chain uses TRBV19 and TRBJ2-3; D call uncertain. This receptor was obtained from a man aged 25-40 years in good health. The source material was memory CD8+ T cells sorted from blood. Subset defined: CD45RO+ cells pooled with CCR7-negative TemRA cells. CDR3 protein: CASSIGDTQYF. The CDR3, as DNA: TGTGCCAGTAGTATTGGGGATACGCAGTATTTT.